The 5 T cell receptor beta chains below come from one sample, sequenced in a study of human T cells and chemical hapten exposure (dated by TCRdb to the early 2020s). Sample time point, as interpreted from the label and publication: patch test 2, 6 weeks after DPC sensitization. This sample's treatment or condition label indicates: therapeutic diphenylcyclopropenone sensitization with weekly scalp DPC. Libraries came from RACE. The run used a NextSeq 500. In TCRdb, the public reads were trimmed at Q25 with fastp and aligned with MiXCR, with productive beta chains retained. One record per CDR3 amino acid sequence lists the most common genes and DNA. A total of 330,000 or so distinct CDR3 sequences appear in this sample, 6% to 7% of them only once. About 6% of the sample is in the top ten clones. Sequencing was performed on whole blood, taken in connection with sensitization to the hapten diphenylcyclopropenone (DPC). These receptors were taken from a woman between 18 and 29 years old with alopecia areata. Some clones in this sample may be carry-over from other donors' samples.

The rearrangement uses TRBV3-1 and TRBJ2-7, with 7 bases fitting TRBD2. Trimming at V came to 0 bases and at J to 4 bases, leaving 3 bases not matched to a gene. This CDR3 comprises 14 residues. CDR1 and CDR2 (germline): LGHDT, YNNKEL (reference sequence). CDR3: CASSQDTGGYEQYF. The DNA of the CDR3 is TGTGCCAGCAGCCAAGACACGGGGGGTTACGAGCAGTACTTC.

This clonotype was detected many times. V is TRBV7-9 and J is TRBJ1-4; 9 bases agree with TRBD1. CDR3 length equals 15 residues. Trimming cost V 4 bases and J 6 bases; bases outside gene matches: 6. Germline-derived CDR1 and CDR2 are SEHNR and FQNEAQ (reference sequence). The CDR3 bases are TGTGCCAGCAGCTCCAACCGGGACAGGGATGAAAAACTGTTTTTT. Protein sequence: CASSSNRDRDEKLFF.

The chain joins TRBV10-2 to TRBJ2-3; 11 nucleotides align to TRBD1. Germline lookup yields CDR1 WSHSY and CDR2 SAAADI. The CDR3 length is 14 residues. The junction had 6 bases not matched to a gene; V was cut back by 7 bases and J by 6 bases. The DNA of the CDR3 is TGCGCCAGCAACGGACAGGGGGCAGGGGATACGCAGTATTTT. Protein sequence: CASNGQGAGDTQYF.

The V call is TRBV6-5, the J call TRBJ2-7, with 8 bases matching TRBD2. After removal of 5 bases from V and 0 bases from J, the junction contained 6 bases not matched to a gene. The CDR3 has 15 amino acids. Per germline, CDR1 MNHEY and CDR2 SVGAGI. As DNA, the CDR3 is TGTGCCAGCAGTACTCCGGGAGGGGGCTCCTACGAGCAGTACTTC. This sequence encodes CASSTPGGGSYEQYF.

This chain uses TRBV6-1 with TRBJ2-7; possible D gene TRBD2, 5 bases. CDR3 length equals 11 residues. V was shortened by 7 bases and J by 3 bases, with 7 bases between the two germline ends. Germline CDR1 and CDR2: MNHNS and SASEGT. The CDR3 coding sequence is TGTGCCAGCATCGGGGACTACGAGCAGTACTTC. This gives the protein CASIGDYEQYF.